This TCR beta chain was identified in a study of cytomegalovirus exposure and HLA in healthy donors. For the study at large: When 350 to 500 donors were genotyped, roughly 82% of them were found to fall in the Caucasian-associated ancestry cluster.

Only a few counts were recorded for this clone. Antigen: not known. Points from the study as a whole: Available immune exposure information covered CMV serostatus only. Prior analysis indicated that the majority of TCR beta V segments exhibited productivity approximately 90% or approximately 30% of the time.

In germline, CDR1 is SGHAT, CDR2 FQNNGV. Germline trimming cut 5 bases from V and 6 bases from J; bases unmatched to any gene: 12. The CDR3 runs 16 residues. Donors were ostensibly healthy at sampling, although undocumented immune exposures were probable. With 60 Vbeta and 13 Jbeta primers, the PCR was carried out. The data were produced by immunoSEQ multiplex PCR, yet TCRdb's version contains in-frame clones alone and is incomplete. Among about 140,000 clones listed, around two thirds were seen once. The origin of this receptor is a male donor in good health and CMV-seronegative. The sequenced sample was PBMCs. This chain links TRBV11-2 with TRBJ2-2; 7 nucleotides agree with TRBD1. For the CDR3, the DNA is TGTGCCAGCAGCCTATTAGGGGGCACGGGGTCCGGGGAGCTGTTTTTT. It is translated as CASSLLGGTGSGELFF.